This TCR beta chain was recovered during a study of CD8 T cells in ankylosing spondylitis. Points from the study as a whole: Disease-linked clones bore a CD8+ phenotype and were relatively rare in peripheral blood. A subset of motif variants has previously been described in the synovial fluid and blood of reactive arthritis. There was a TCR beta motif, made of several highly homologous variants, that appeared characteristic of ankylosing spondylitis blood.

This clonotype was counted between two and nine times. Antigen specificity is unknown. TCR beta libraries were made by quantitative 5'-RACE with molecular barcodes. TCRdb called the 5' RACE reads again in MiXCR, with one record for every CDR3 protein. The sample holds around 250,000 distinct CDR3 sequences, roughly 32% seen once. Deletions cut 0 bases from V and 5 bases from J, with 14 bases between. Germline CDR1 and CDR2: DFQATT and SNEGSKA (reference sequence). The CDR3 has 15 residues. Sequenced material: blood, either unsorted or a sorted T cell fraction (not recorded which). This receptor was obtained from a male donor with ankylosing spondylitis or in good health (not recorded which). The chain is built from TRBV20-1 and TRBJ2-1; D perhaps matches TRBD2 (6 bases). This chain's CDR3 is CSARDLGGVDNEQFF. The CDR3 DNA is TGCAGTGCTAGAGATTTAGGCGGGGTAGACAATGAGCAGTTCTTC.